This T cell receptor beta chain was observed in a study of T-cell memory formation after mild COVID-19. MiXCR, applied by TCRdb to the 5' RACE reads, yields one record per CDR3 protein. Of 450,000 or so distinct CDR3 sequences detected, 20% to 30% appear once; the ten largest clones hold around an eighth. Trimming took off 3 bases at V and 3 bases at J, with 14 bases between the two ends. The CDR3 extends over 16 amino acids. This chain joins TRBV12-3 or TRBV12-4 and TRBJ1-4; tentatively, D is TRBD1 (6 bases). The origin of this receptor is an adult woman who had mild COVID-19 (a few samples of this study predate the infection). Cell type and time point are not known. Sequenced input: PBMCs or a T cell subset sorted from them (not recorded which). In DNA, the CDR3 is TGTGCCAGCAGTTTCCGACCTTGGACAGCTAATGAAAAACTGTTTTTT. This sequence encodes CASSFRPWTANEKLFF.